This paragraph covers one TCR beta chain sequence. It lacks a known antigen. No much larger clone is present one base from it, and per-base qualities are unavailable. Libraries were prepared through the immunoSEQ multiplex PCR assay. Processing in the source paper ran as follows. To diagnose cytomegalovirus status from the catalog of TCR beta chain sequences, a statistical classification framework was built. Entries here come from immuneACCESS through TCRdb and include only in-frame sequences with V and J called. Some clones fail to appear in such tables; in the studies checked, an unresolved V gene covers under half of the shortfall, and the cause of the remainder is unknown. V, J and clone size are taken as reported in that table, and D and trimming were inferred from the DNA itself. Within this sample are 100,000 to 150,000 clones, with roughly 90% of them counted one time only. Approximately 2% of the sample belongs to the ten largest clones.

This specimen comes from a study of cytomegalovirus exposure and HLA in healthy donors (dated by TCRdb to about 2017). General notes on the study: The 666 repertoires of the first cohort and the approximately 130 validation repertoires were produced on the same platform, according to a later analysis. High-throughput TCR immunosequencing, statistical association of individual TCRs with disease status, and machine learning were combined to predict cytomegalovirus infection status. The aim of the study was to test whether cataloging public T cell receptors could identify signatures of past pathogen exposure. Along with the 666-subject first cohort, a separate validation cohort of over a hundred different subjects was used.

Paper-wide results and their limitations: All 130 or so repertoires were used to score co-occurrence in the validation cohort in a later analysis, because that analysis had no HLA typing for the cohort. In both the original and validation cohorts, the classifier was reported to diagnose cytomegalovirus status with high specificity and sensitivity. The authors suggested that the approach could potentially be extended to other disease states and immunological phenotypes. A later analysis found that TCRs clustered in the first cohort also tended to co-occur in the 120 validation repertoires, with approximately 95% of cluster scores above 0. Across donors, most TCR sequences were observed very rarely, whereas some public TCRs were present in many individuals. The study gave a list of under 200 TCR beta chains associated with cytomegalovirus. In vitro tests confirmed that a few of the cytomegalovirus-associated TCR beta chains recognize cytomegalovirus antigens.

According to the germline V gene, CDR1 reads ENHRY and CDR2 reads SYGVKD. There are 14 amino acids in the CDR3, from cysteine to phenylalanine inclusive. The CDR3 DNA has 42 bases and is translated from base 1. V ends up 6 bases short and J 8 bases short, with an unmatched junction base count of 9. The donors belonged to the validation cohort of 90 to 150 subjects, which was separate from the 666-subject first cohort. The sequence was obtained from a woman younger than 35 in good health and CMV-seronegative. The chain employs TRBV10-3 and TRBJ2-1; 8 middle bases align to TRBD2. Sequenced material: PBMCs. The CDR3 region: CAISGGATGHEQFF. At the DNA level, the sequence is TGTGCCATCAGCGGGGGGGCGACAGGACATGAGCAGTTCTTC.